Detailed here is one T cell receptor (beta chain). Its target is not known. The CDR3 consists of 21 residues. The V end lost 2 bases, the J end lost 0 bases, and 26 bases lay between the germline ends. The germline V gene encodes CDR1 MRHNA and CDR2 SNTAGT. The data were obtained in a study of post-analysis software for immune sequencing data. Overall study: Secondary progressive, relapsing-remitting and progressive-relapsing multiple sclerosis were among the included disease courses.

Findings and caveats of the study: F measure showed strong co-clustering of same-batch samples. Relative to controls, patients had five TRBV segments at higher frequency, with TRBV5-6, TRBV5-1 and TRBV20-1 among these.

Prepared libraries of TCR beta cDNA carried unique molecular identifiers. The T cell input of roughly 0.95 to 10 million gave roughly 0.5 million cDNA molecules. MiXCR was run by TCRdb on the PCR reads, yielding one entry per CDR3 protein. The table includes about half a million distinct CDR3 sequences, roughly 34% detected once. The V and J genes are TRBV6-4 and TRBJ1-3; a weak D match, TRBD1 (6 bases). The sequence was obtained from a girl under 18 with multiple sclerosis. Sequenced input: blood. The CDR3 sequence: CASSDPNQNQGPRYSGNTIYF. Here the CDR3 DNA reads TGTGCCAGCAGTGACCCGAATCAGAACCAGGGGCCTCGTTACTCTGGAAACACCATATATTTT.